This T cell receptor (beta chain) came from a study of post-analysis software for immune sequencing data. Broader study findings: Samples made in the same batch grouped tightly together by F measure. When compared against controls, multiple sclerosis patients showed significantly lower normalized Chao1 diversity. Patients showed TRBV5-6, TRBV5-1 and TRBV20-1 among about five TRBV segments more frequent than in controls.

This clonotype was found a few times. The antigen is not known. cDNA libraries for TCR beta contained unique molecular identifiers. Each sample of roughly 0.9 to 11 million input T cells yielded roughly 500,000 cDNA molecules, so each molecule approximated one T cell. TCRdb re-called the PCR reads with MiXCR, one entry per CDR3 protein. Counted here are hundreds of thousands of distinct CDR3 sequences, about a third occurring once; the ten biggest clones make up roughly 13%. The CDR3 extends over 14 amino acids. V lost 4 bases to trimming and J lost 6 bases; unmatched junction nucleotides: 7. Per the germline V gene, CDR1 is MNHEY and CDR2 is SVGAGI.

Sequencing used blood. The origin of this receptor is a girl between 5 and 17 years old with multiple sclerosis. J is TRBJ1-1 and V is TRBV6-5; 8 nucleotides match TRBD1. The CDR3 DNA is TGTGCCAGCAGTTCAGGGGGCGCAAGCGCTGAAGCTTTCTTT. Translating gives CASSSGGASAEAFF.